This entry describes one TCR beta chain. Lacking the conserved final phenylalanine or tryptophan, this CDR3 likely reflects a read error. The data were taken from a study of T cell repertoires in cytomegalovirus infection. For the study at large: Public TCR beta signature analysis indicated the presence of both CMV infection and matching HLA type.

The length of the CDR3 is 16 residues. With 4 bases removed from V and 8 bases from J, the gap between germline ends came to 23 bases. Germline V gene lookup returns CDR1 MGHRA and CDR2 YSYEKL. TCRdb re-called the reads with MiXCR, one entry per CDR3 protein. The table records hundreds of thousands of distinct CDR3 sequences, 30% to 40% of them present only once. This chain uses TRBV4-1 with TRBJ1-2, with TRBD1 as a possible D gene (6 bases). Material for sequencing was PBMCs. This sequence originates from a human donor in good health (CMV status not recorded). Some clones in this sample may be carry-over from other donors' samples. As DNA, the CDR3 is TGCGCCAGCAGCCTGGACCCCGGACAGTCCGTTAGGGGCTACACCTTA. Residues: CASSLDPGQSVRGYTL.